The 21 T cell receptor beta chains given below trace back to one sample, sequenced in a study of siplizumab effects on memory and regulatory T cells. TCRdb's copy holds only in-frame clones and misses some; the assay was immunoSEQ multiplex PCR. This sample has 3,400 or so clones, with around 53% found just once. Antigens of these TCRs are unknown. The mixed lymphocyte reaction cells underwent coculture at 37°C for over 5 days. The sample was CFSE-low (dividing) CD4+ T cells sorted from an allogeneic mixed lymphocyte reaction. The receptors originated from a human donor in good health; the cells came from an allogeneic mixed lymphocyte reaction.

This chain joins TRBV2 and TRBJ2-7; TRBD2 is a possible D gene (5 bases). V was clipped by 4 bases and J by 7 bases, with 14 bases between them. There are 13 residues in the CDR3. CDR1 and CDR2 from the germline V gene are SNHLY and FYNNEI. CDR3 coding DNA: TGTGCCAGCAGTGTAGGCAGGACGGGGGAGCAGTACTTC. This encodes CASSVGRTGEQYF.

The V and J genes are TRBV11-2 and TRBJ2-1; D is possibly TRBD1 or TRBD2 (6 bases each). The germline V gene encodes CDR1 SGHAT and CDR2 FQNNGV. The CDR3 loop spans 16 amino acids. The V end lost 4 bases, the J end lost 3 bases, and 16 bases lay between the germline ends. CDR3 in DNA: TGTGCCAGCAGCTCATTGACAGGCGGGATCTACAATGAGCAGTTCTTC. Protein product: CASSSLTGGIYNEQFF.

This clone was seen more than once but under ten times. The chain recombines TRBV27 with TRBJ2-5, with a tentative D call TRBD2 (5 bases). Germline lookup yields CDR1 MNHEY and CDR2 SMNVEV (reference sequence). Trimming left V 4 bases short and J 1 base short, with 10 bases between. This CDR3 comprises 14 residues. DNA of the CDR3: TGTGCCAGCAGTTCCTTAGCGAGCCAAGAGACCCAGTACTTC. It translates to CASSSLASQETQYF.

This clone has a handful of counts. This chain connects TRBV15 to TRBJ1-5; D ambiguous. The germline V and J ends were trimmed by 0 bases and 7 bases, with 7 bases remaining between them. There are 13 residues in the CDR3. Germline V gives CDR1 LNHNV, CDR2 YYDKDF (reference sequence). The CDR3 region has the DNA TGTGCCACCAGCAGAGATGTTAGACAGCCCCAGCATTTT. This sequence encodes CATSRDVRQPQHF.

The chain employs TRBV6-5 and TRBJ2-2; D perhaps matches TRBD2 (6 bases). This CDR3 spans 16 amino acids. V lost 4 bases to trimming and J lost 5 bases, with 17 bases between them. Germline CDR1 reads MNHEY; CDR2 reads SVGAGI. The CDR3 DNA follows: TGTGCCAGCAGTTTCGGACTAAGAATTGGGACCGGGGAGCTGTTTTTT. Its protein is CASSFGLRIGTGELFF.

This clone appeared once. The V gene is TRBV2, the J gene TRBJ1-4; D ambiguous. With 6 bases removed from V and 0 bases from J, the gap between germline ends came to 8 bases. Germline-derived CDR1 and CDR2 are SNHLY and FYNNEI. The CDR3 has 14 residues. CDR3 sequence: CASRPFATNEKLFF. In nucleotides, the CDR3 is TGTGCCAGCAGGCCATTTGCAACTAATGAAAAACTGTTTTTT.

The chain carries TRBV29-1 and TRBJ2-7; D not resolved. V gave up 6 bases and J gave up 0 bases, with 6 bases separating them. Looked up from germline, CDR1 is SQVTM and CDR2 is ANQGSEA. CDR3 size: 11 residues. The CDR3 spells CSVRNSYEQYF. The CDR3 region has the DNA TGCAGCGTCCGAAACTCCTACGAGCAGTACTTC.

This chain links TRBV7-2 with TRBJ2-7; D unclear. Germline CDR1 reads SGHTA; CDR2 reads FQGNSA. The CDR3 spans 15 residues. Trimming removed 1 base at V and 0 bases at J, with 10 bases between. The CDR3 sequence: CASSLEGGTSYEQYF. CDR3 bases: TGTGCCAGCAGCTTAGAAGGCGGAACCTCCTACGAGCAGTACTTC.

This clone was counted between two and nine times. The chain combines TRBV10-3 with TRBJ2-3, with 13 bases fitting TRBD2. The V and J ends lost 4 bases and 0 bases, in that order; junction bases with no gene match: 4. This CDR3 region has 17 residues. Germline lookup yields CDR1 ENHRY and CDR2 SYGVKD. DNA for the CDR3: TGTGCCATCAGTGGGACTAGCGGGGGATCTAGCACAGATACGCAGTATTTT. Its protein is CAISGTSGGSSTDTQYF.

This chain uses TRBV5-1 with TRBJ2-5; D call uncertain. This CDR3 has 14 residues. Trimming cost V 4 bases and J 2 bases, with 12 bases left between them. Germline V lookup: CDR1 SGHRS, CDR2 YFSETQ. CDR3 in amino acids: CASSPRQGQETQYF. The DNA of the CDR3 is TGCGCCAGCAGCCCCCGACAAGGACAAGAGACCCAGTACTTC.

This clone showed up just once. The J gene is TRBJ1-2, the V gene TRBV28; a weak D match, TRBD1 (6 bases). V lost 7 bases to trimming and J lost 4 bases, with 22 bases between them. The CDR3 consists of 16 residues. Germline CDR1 reads MDHEN; CDR2 reads SYDVKM. The CDR3 DNA is TGTGCCAGCACCAACGCCCCGGACAGCAGGCTCTATGGCTACACCTTC. Its protein is CASTNAPDSRLYGYTF.

The chain is built from TRBV6-1 and TRBJ1-3; tentatively, D is TRBD1 (6 bases). V lost 5 bases and J lost 0, with 17 bases in between. Per germline, CDR1 MNHNS and CDR2 SASEGT. This CDR3 contains 17 residues. CDR3 DNA: TGTGCCAGCAGTCAAGACCCATACAGGGCCTCTGGAAACACCATATATTTT. It is translated as CASSQDPYRASGNTIYF.

The chain is built from TRBV5-4 and TRBJ2-7; tentatively, D is TRBD2 (5 bases). Germline V CDR1 and CDR2: SGHNT, YYREEE (reference sequence). The CDR3 length is 14 residues. V dropped 3 bases and J dropped 0 bases, with 10 bases sitting between them. The CDR3 bases are TGTGCCAGCAGCTCGGCCGCGGGCTCCTACGAGCAGTACTTC. This sequence encodes CASSSAAGSYEQYF.

The V and J genes are TRBV18 and TRBJ2-3; D might be TRBD1 (6 bases). The CDR3 runs 14 residues. V was pared by 3 bases and J by 5 bases, with 12 bases between. Germline CDR1 and CDR2: KGHSH and LQKENI. Written as DNA, the CDR3 is TGTGCCAGCTCACCCCTGGGGGCTCTAGATACGCAGTATTTT. Protein sequence: CASSPLGALDTQYF.

J is TRBJ2-7 and V is TRBV9; the D is unclear. V was cut by 2 bases and J by 7 bases, with 22 bases left in between. The CDR3 covers 16 residues. Looked up from germline, CDR1 is SGDLS and CDR2 is YYNGEE. Here the CDR3 reads CASSVGPMNGVWEQYF. CDR3 nucleotides: TGTGCCAGCAGCGTTGGCCCAATGAACGGCGTTTGGGAGCAGTACTTC.

In this sample, this clone turned up a few times. This chain uses TRBV12-2 with TRBJ1-3. TRBV12-2 is a documented pseudogene. This CDR3 has 16 amino acids. This CDR3 is CASRCGDVPSGNTIYF. Written as DNA, the CDR3 is TGTGCAAGTCGCTGCGGGGACGTACCCTCTGGAAACACCATATATTTT.

In the case of this clone: One junction end does not reproduce the germline sequence, and a read error may be involved. V gene TRBV14 combines with J gene TRBJ2-7, with 9 nucleotides matching TRBD1. CDR1 is SGHDN, CDR2 FVKESK, per germline. The CDR3 runs 18 residues. Written as DNA, the CDR3 is TGTGCCAGCAGTCAAGCGGGGCGGCCGGGACAGGGTTCCTACGAGCAGTACTTC. Its translation is CASSQAGRPGQGSYEQYF.

This chain connects TRBV18 to TRBJ2-1; 10 bases map to TRBD1. CDR3 size: 15 residues. In germline, CDR1 is KGHSH, CDR2 LQKENI. Unmatched junction bases numbered 4, after V lost 3 bases and J lost 5 bases. This CDR3 is CASSPGQGTNNEQFF. CDR3 coding DNA: TGTGCCAGCTCACCGGGACAGGGGACGAACAATGAGCAGTTCTTC.

This clone was recorded a few times. This chain uses TRBV6-5 with TRBJ2-1; unclear D gene. The CDR3 runs 11 residues. V lost 7 bases and J 10 bases, leaving 11 bases between the germline ends. Germline V gene sequence: CDR1 MNHEY, CDR2 SVGAGI. The CDR3 protein is CASTSLGEQFF. The DNA of the CDR3 is TGTGCCAGCACCTCCCTAGGAGAGCAGTTCTTC.

In this sample, this clone turned up a few times. The J gene is TRBJ2-2, the V gene TRBV5-4; 8 nucleotides agree with TRBD2. The V segment lost 4 bases and the J segment 2 bases; nucleotides outside the gene matches: 7. CDR3 length: 16 amino acids. The germline gives CDR1 SGHNT, CDR2 YYREEE (reference sequence). CDR3 coding DNA: TGTGCCAGCAGCCCGGGGGGGCCTATTAACACCGGGGAGCTGTTTTTT. The encoded protein is CASSPGGPINTGELFF.

The V and J genes are TRBV7-9 and TRBJ2-7, with 9 bases aligning to TRBD1. The germline CDR1 and CDR2 sequences are SEHNR and FQNEAQ (reference sequence). Trimming cost V 5 bases and J 5 bases; bases outside gene matches: 4. The CDR3 sequence is 13 residues long. The CDR3 DNA follows: TGTGCCAGCAGCGTACAGGGGGCGGACGAGCAGTACTTC. Its protein is CASSVQGADEQYF.